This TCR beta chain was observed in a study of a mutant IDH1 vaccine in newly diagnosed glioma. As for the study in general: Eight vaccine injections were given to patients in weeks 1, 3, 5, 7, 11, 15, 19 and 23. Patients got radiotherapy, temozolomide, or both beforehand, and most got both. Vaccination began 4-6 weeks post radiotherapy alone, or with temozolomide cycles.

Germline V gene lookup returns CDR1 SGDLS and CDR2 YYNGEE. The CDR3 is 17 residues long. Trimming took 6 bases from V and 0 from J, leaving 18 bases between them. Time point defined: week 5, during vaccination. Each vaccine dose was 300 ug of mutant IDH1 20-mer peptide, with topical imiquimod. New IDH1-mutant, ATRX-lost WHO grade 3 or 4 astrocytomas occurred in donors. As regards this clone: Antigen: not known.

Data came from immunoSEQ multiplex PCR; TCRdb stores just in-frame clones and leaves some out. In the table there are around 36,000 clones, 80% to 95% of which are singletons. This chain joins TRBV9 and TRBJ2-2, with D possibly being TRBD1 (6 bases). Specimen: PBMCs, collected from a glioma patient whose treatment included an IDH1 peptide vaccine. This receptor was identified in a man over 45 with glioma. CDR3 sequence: CASTASGTMPNTGELFF. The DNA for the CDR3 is TGTGCCAGCACCGCGTCCGGGACAATGCCGAACACCGGGGAGCTGTTTTTT.